This TCR beta chain was captured by sequencing in a study of shared clonotypes between healthy human individuals. Some 30,000 T cell genomes, or around 180 ng DNA, went into the sorted-subset replicate PCRs. Some clones are missing from TCRdb's copy, which holds only in-frame ones; the method was immunoSEQ multiplex PCR. The profile shows approximately 1,500,000 clones, 98% of them singletons. This clone occurred once. The donors, all of them Caucasian adults, lived in Nashville, Tennessee. The CDR3 has 13 residues. Trimming took off 0 bases at V and 4 bases at J, with 9 bases between the two ends. Looked up from germline, CDR1 is GTSNPN and CDR2 is SVGIG (reference sequence).

The TCR was taken from a young man in good health. The sample comprised naive CD4+ T cells sorted from blood. Subset: CD45RA+ positively selected. The chain combines TRBV30 with TRBJ1-2, with D possibly matching TRBD1 (5 bases). CDR3 sequence (DNA): TGTGCCTGGAGTGTCTGGGGCACCTATGGCTACACCTTC. Encoded protein: CAWSVWGTYGYTF.